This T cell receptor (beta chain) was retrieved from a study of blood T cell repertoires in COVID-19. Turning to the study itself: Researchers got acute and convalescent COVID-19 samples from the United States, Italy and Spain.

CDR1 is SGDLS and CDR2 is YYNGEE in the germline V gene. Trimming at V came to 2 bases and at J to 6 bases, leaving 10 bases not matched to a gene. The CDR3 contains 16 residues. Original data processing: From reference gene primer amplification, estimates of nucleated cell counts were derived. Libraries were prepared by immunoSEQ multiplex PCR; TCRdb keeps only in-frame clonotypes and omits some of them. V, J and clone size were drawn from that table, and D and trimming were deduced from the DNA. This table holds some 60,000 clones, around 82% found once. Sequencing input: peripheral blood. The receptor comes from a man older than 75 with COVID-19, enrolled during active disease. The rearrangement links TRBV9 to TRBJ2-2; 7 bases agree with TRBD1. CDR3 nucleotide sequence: TGTGCCAGCAGCGTTTTAGGGGGCTTTGTAGCCGGGGAGCTGTTTTTT. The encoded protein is CASSVLGGFVAGELFF.